The T cell receptor (beta chain) described here comes from a study of beta chain features in type 1 diabetes. Study results and limitations: Significant though moderate, a shortening of TCRB CDR3s appeared in all four CD4+ subsets of Type 1 diabetes patients.

Blood was drawn once from each donor into heparinised tubes. The draws averaged around 0.12 L. Staining for CD45RO/CCR7/CD25/CD127/CD95/CD27 allowed sorting of CD4+ naive, central memory, regulatory and stem cell-like memory cells. Populations obtained by sorting all exceeded 98% purity. Turning to this clone: Its antigen is unknown.

Reverse transcribing all isolated RNA meant expressed TCRB transcripts were sequenced. Naive, central memory and regulatory T cell samples yielded around 3.3 million reads on average. Generated by immunoSEQ multiplex PCR, the TCRdb table keeps only in-frame clones and is missing some. In the table there are about 250,000 clones, approximately 10% of which are singletons. This TCR came from a man under 40 with type 1 diabetes. The sample comprised naive CD4+ T cells from blood.

CDR3 residues: CASSLVPLRSQYF. CDR3 nucleotide sequence: TGTGCCAGCAGCTTGGTCCCGCTACGATCGCAGTACTTC. V and J are TRBV7-9 and TRBJ2-7; D not resolved. Germline V lookup: CDR1 SEHNR, CDR2 FQNEAQ (reference sequence). Trimming removed 3 bases from V and 9 bases from J, with 15 bases in between. There are 13 residues in the CDR3.